The 22 T cell receptor beta chains below were found in one sample sequenced in a study of T cell responses to AZD1222 COVID-19 vaccine. TCRdb keeps only in-frame clones here, not all; method: immunoSEQ multiplex PCR. The sample contains about 120,000 clones, over 75% of which appear only once. The specimen was peripheral blood, collected on day 0 of AZD1222 vaccination. These receptors originate from an adult in good health.

V and J are TRBV7-6 and TRBJ2-5; TRBD2 matches 8 bases. Germline V lookup: CDR1 SGHVS, CDR2 FNYEAQ. There are 15 residues in the CDR3. Trimming cost V 4 bases and J 5 bases; bases outside gene matches: 9. The CDR3 here is CASSYRGGGAETQYF. The CDR3 DNA reads TGTGCCAGCAGCTATCGGGGGGGCGGGGCGGAGACCCAGTACTTC.

The chain combines TRBV24-1 with TRBJ2-2; D is unclear. The CDR3 extends over 14 amino acids. Germline-derived CDR1 and CDR2 are KGHDR and SFDVKD. Trimming took off 3 bases at V and 7 bases at J, with 11 bases between the two ends. In DNA form, the CDR3 reads TGTGCCACCAGTGATGGGCTGGGTAACGGGGAGCTGTTTTTT. This sequence encodes CATSDGLGNGELFF.

The sample holds many counts of this clone. Additional DNA sequences in this sample encode the identical CDR3. The rearrangement uses TRBV7-2 and TRBJ1-1; no firm D call. V lost 0 bases and J 6 bases, leaving 11 bases between the germline ends. This CDR3 region has 14 residues. Germline V gene data show CDR1 as SGHTA and CDR2 as FQGNSA. CDR3 bases: TGTGCCAGCAGCTTAGCGGAGTATCGTTCTGAAGCTTTCTTT. It encodes CASSLAEYRSEAFF.

The CDR3 nucleotides read TGTGCCAGCAGTGAAAACCGGCGGGGTCCCTACGAGCAGTACTTC. Amino acids: CASSENRRGPYEQYF. The chain links TRBV6-1 to TRBJ2-7; D may be TRBD2 (6 bases). The germline V gene encodes CDR1 MNHNS and CDR2 SASEGT. Trimming took off 2 bases at V and 2 bases at J, with 13 bases between the two ends. This CDR3 comprises 15 residues.

This chain connects TRBV10-3 to TRBJ2-7, with unresolved D. Between the trimmed V and J ends, which lost 6 bases and 7 bases, there was a span of 13 bases. CDR1 ENHRY and CDR2 SYGVKD come from the germline V gene. This CDR3 has 12 residues. In DNA, the CDR3 is TGTGCCATCAGGAACGAGATACGGGAGCAGTACTTC. It specifies CAIRNEIREQYF.

The chain joins TRBV3-1 (or the pseudogene TRBV3-2) to TRBJ1-1; D gene unclear. The CDR3 has 13 amino acids. V was shortened by 0 bases and J by 3 bases, with 5 bases between the two germline ends. Germline V lookup: CDR1 LGHDT, CDR2 YNNKEL (reference sequence). This chain's CDR3 is CASSQDSYTEAFF. The CDR3 DNA is TGTGCCAGCAGCCAAGACAGTTACACTGAAGCTTTCTTT.

The J gene is TRBJ2-1, the V gene TRBV9; 9 nucleotides line up with TRBD2. V shed 4 bases and J 3 bases; nucleotides not matched to a gene: 8. Germline V CDR1 and CDR2: SGDLS, YYNGEE. This CDR3 is built from 16 residues. The CDR3 region is CASSPPGLAYYNEQFF. CDR3 nucleotide sequence: TGTGCCAGCAGCCCCCCCGGACTAGCGTACTACAATGAGCAGTTCTTC.

The J gene is TRBJ1-4, the V gene TRBV7-2; D remains unclear. Per germline, CDR1 SGHTA and CDR2 FQGNSA. The CDR3 contains 14 residues. The V end lost 1 base, the J end lost 8 bases, and 11 bases lay between the germline ends. The CDR3 loop is CASSLEAGREKLFF. CDR3 sequence (DNA): TGTGCCAGCAGCTTAGAGGCAGGCAGAGAAAAACTGTTTTTT. Based on the CDR3 plus reference TRBV7-2 and TRBJ1-4, the full variable domain is GAGVSQSPSNKVTEKGKDVELRCDPISGHTALYWYRQSLGQGLEFLIYFQGNSAPDKSGLPSDRFSAERTGGSVSTLTIQRTQQEDSAVYLCASSLEAGREKLFFGSGTQLSVL.

This clone was detected only once. The chain recombines TRBV7-3 with TRBJ2-2; D not resolved. The CDR3 covers 14 residues. Per germline, CDR1 SGHTA and CDR2 FQGTGA. V was shortened by 5 bases and J by 2 bases, with 9 bases between the two germline ends. Here the CDR3 DNA reads TGTGCCAGCAGCCCCCGGCCTAACACCGGGGAGCTGTTTTTT. It is translated as CASSPRPNTGELFF.

The chain carries TRBV12-3 or TRBV12-4 and TRBJ2-6; tentative D call: TRBD2 (6 bases). V gave up 3 bases and J gave up 19 bases, with 16 bases separating them. The length of the CDR3 is 12 residues. The CDR3 sequence is CASSLKGGISTF. DNA for the CDR3: TGTGCCAGCAGTTTGAAAGGCGGGATTAGCACTTTC.

V gene TRBV19 combines with J gene TRBJ2-2; D is uncertain. This CDR3 comprises 13 residues. Trimming took off 5 bases at V and 7 bases at J, with 11 bases between the two ends. Germline values: CDR1 LNHDA, CDR2 SQIVND (reference sequence). In DNA, the CDR3 is TGTGCCAGTAGTGCGACGGTGAGCGGGGAGCTGTTTTTT. Translating it yields CASSATVSGELFF.

The V gene is TRBV12-3 or TRBV12-4, the J gene TRBJ2-7; D remains unclear. This CDR3 is 13 amino acids long. Between the trimmed V and J ends, which lost 0 bases and 4 bases, there was a span of 7 bases. The DNA for the CDR3 is TGTGCCAGCAGTTTAGCGGGCGAATACGAGCAGTACTTC. Its protein product is CASSLAGEYEQYF.

The rearrangement uses TRBV5-5 and TRBJ2-1, with TRBD2 matching over 11 bases. The CDR3 consists of 14 residues. CDR1 is SGHKS and CDR2 is YYEKEE in the germline V gene (reference sequence). J gave up 7 bases and V 3 bases, and 3 bases lay outside the gene matches. In DNA, the CDR3 is TGTGCCAGCAGCTGGACTAGCGGGCCTAATGAGCAGTTCTTC. Protein: CASSWTSGPNEQFF.

The gene calls are TRBV10-3 and TRBJ1-1; D is ambiguous. The CDR3 spans 11 residues. CDR1 is ENHRY, CDR2 SYGVKD, per germline. Trimming cost V 4 bases and J 5 bases, with 5 bases left between them. This CDR3 is CAISGGTEAFF. CDR3 bases: TGTGCCATCAGTGGGGGAACTGAAGCTTTCTTT.

V usage is TRBV11-2 and J usage is TRBJ1-4; 9 positions agree with TRBD1. Germline trimming cut 6 bases from V and 10 bases from J; bases unmatched to any gene: 18. From germline, CDR1 is SGHAT and CDR2 FQNNGV. This CDR3 spans 17 amino acids. The CDR3 sequence is CASRRPGTGIGSGKLFF. The CDR3 nucleotides are TGTGCCAGCAGACGTCCTGGGACAGGGATCGGTTCAGGAAAACTGTTTTTT.

This chain joins TRBV2 and TRBJ1-2, with D uncertain. Germline CDR1 SNHLY, CDR2 FYNNEI. Trimming stripped 6 bases from V and 7 bases from J, with 15 bases between. This CDR3 has 13 amino acids. CDR3 sequence: CASRAGINRGYTF. In DNA form, the CDR3 reads TGTGCCAGCAGGGCGGGGATAAACCGTGGCTACACCTTC.

The chain employs TRBV10-1 and TRBJ1-1; tentatively, D is TRBD1 (5 bases). The CDR3 has 15 amino acids. Germline-derived CDR1 and CDR2 are WNHNN and SYGVQD (reference sequence). V lost 0 bases to trimming and J lost 5 bases, with 13 bases between them. CDR3 DNA sequence: TGCGCCAGCAGTGAGTCAATGTACGGGGGGACTGAAGCTTTCTTT. It translates to CASSESMYGGTEAFF.

V is TRBV6-5 and J is TRBJ1-6; D unresolved. The CDR3 is 14 amino acids. The germline CDR1 and CDR2 sequences are MNHEY and SVGAGI. With 4 bases removed from V and 7 bases from J, the gap between germline ends came to 11 bases. This CDR3 is CASSSWGRNSPLHF. CDR3 in DNA: TGTGCCAGCAGTTCCTGGGGAAGGAATTCACCCCTCCACTTT.

The V call is TRBV5-1, the J call TRBJ2-1; the match to TRBD2 covers 10 bases. Germline CDR1 SGHRS, CDR2 YFSETQ. The junction had 4 bases not matched to a gene; V was cut back by 5 bases and J by 2 bases. CDR3 length: 15 amino acids. Here the CDR3 reads CASSPSGRTYNEQFF. For the CDR3, the DNA is TGCGCCAGCAGTCCTAGCGGGAGAACCTACAATGAGCAGTTCTTC.

The J gene is TRBJ1-1, the V gene TRBV24-1; no clear D. Germline V CDR1 and CDR2: KGHDR, SFDVKD. This CDR3 comprises 10 residues. V lost 10 bases and J lost 4, with 6 bases in between. The CDR3 region has the DNA TGTGCCACTGTGGCCACTGAAGCTTTCTTT. Translating gives CATVATEAFF.

The chain is built from TRBV19 and TRBJ1-3, with TRBD1 matching over 7 bases. This CDR3 has 17 amino acids. The trim removed 4 bases at V and 0 bases at J, leaving 9 bases unmatched. From germline, CDR1 is LNHDA and CDR2 SQIVND (reference sequence). CDR3 coding DNA: TGTGCCAGTAGTAGCGGACAGGCCCTGAGCTCTGGAAACACCATATATTTT. Its translation is CASSSGQALSSGNTIYF.

A few counts support this clone. V is TRBV4-3 and J is TRBJ1-2, with D perhaps TRBD1 (5 bases). The CDR3 has 16 residues. The V end was cut by 0 bases, the J end by 4 bases, with 15 bases between. Germline CDR1 and CDR2: LGHNA and YSLEER. CDR3 in amino acids: CASSQDWRQGIYGYTF. For the CDR3, the DNA is TGCGCCAGCAGCCAAGATTGGCGCCAGGGCATCTATGGCTACACCTTC.